This TCR beta chain was profiled in a study of blood T cell repertoires in COVID-19 (TCRdb year 2020). With regard to the full study: The collaborator samples originated in the United States, Italy and Spain and spanned the acute and convalescent phases of COVID-19. The material from the prospective study consisted of cDNA or gDNA derived from T cells, B-cell-depleted T cells, or PBMCs. The dataset comprised deeply sampled blood TCRbeta repertoires from subjects exposed to, actively infected with, or recovered from COVID-19. The repertoires were released in a freely available public database meant as a resource for research on the immune response to SARS-CoV-2. Samples were obtained from the ongoing ImmuneRACE study (first 160 participants) and from roughly 1,300 subjects provided by 6 global collaborators. The sample metadata nearly always contained a de-identified subject ID, COVID-19 status, age in years and sex. Where available, HLA class I and class II types were obtained from metadata supplied by the sample provider rather than from assay-based typing.

About this clone: Its antigen target is currently unknown. One base away there is no much larger clone; base qualities are not given.

General study outcomes and caveats: The amount of clinical and demographic metadata varied by source and participant and was provided uncurated.

TCRbeta CDR3 regions were amplified from genomic DNA using the immunoSEQ Assay, a bias-controlled multiplex PCR. The authors' analysis ran thus. The number of nucleated cells in each sample was estimated from the amplification of reference gene primers within the assay. To quantify the absolute abundance of each unique TCRbeta CDR3 rearrangement, sequence reads were collapsed and filtered. For each sample, productive Simpson clonality was calculated by taking the square root of Simpson's diversity index across productive rearrangements. This is the immuneACCESS table as TCRdb keeps it, with only in-frame sequences that have V and J called. A part of the clones is gone; compared with another copy, unresolved V genes explain less than half, and the rest is unexplained. The V and J calls and clone size were taken over from that table, and D and trimming were inferred from the DNA. The sample has about 210,000 clones on record, approximately 89% of them singletons. The top ten clonotypes cover about 5% of the sample.

Collaborating institutions collected whole blood in K2EDTA tubes following their own protocols. For TCRbeta analysis, collaborators shipped samples in one of three forms: frozen whole blood, isolated PBMCs, or DNA extracted from either of those sample types. The source material was peripheral blood. The origin of this receptor is a woman aged 40-49 years with acute or convalescent COVID-19.

The DNA sequence is as follows: TGTGCCAGTGCGGCCCCCTACGGCGGGGCTAGTCGGGGGGTAGGCGATGAGCAGTTCTTC. Translated, this gives CASAAPYGGASRGVGDEQFF. The rearrangement combines TRBV19 with TRBJ2-1, with 7 bases in between that match TRBD2. Reading the germline V gene (reference sequence) gives CDR1 LNHDA and CDR2 SQIVND. V is cut back by 8 bases and J by 8 bases, with 30 bases in the junction unmatched. There are 20 amino acids in the CDR3, from cysteine to phenylalanine inclusive. The DNA shown is the 60-base CDR3, in frame from base 1. The reference TRBV19 and TRBJ2-1 proteins fill in what lies around the CDR3, so the full variable domain reads DGGITQSPKYLFRKEGQNVTLSCEQNLNHDAMYWYRQDPGQGLRLIYYSQIVNDFQKGDIAEGYSVSREKKESFPLTVTSAQKNPTAFYLCASAAPYGGASRGVGDEQFFGPGTRLTVL.